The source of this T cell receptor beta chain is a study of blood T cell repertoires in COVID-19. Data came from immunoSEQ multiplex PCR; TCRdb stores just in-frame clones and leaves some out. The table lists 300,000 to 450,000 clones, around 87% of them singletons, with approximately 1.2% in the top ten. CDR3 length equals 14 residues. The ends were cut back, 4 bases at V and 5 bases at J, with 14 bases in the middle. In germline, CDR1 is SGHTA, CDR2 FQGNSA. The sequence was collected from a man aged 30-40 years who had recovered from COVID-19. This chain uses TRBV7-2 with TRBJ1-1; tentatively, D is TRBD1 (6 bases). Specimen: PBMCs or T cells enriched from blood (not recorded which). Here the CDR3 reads CASSSQQGATEAFF. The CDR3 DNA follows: TGTGCCAGCAGCTCTCAACAGGGCGCGACTGAAGCTTTCTTT.